Listed here is a single T cell receptor beta chain. Using immunoSEQ multiplex PCR, the repertoire was profiled, and TCRdb retains in-frame clones only, with some absent. The repertoire holds more than 120,000 clones, with 84% as singletons. Individuals aged roughly 18 to 90 years were recruited from approximately 24 US areas. The sample comes from a study of blood T cell repertoires in COVID-19. Overall study: Whether acute or convalescent, the COVID-19 samples came from the United States, Italy and Spain.

Sequenced sample: PBMCs or T cells enriched from blood (not recorded which). The receptor's source is a man aged 50-60 years in a cohort exposed to, infected with or recovered from COVID-19 (not recorded which).

CDR3 DNA: TGTGCCAGCAGTGGGACAGGGAACGGGGAGCTGTTTTTT. Amino acids: CASSGTGNGELFF. This rearrangement joins TRBV6-2 or TRBV6-3 to TRBJ2-2, with 9 bases fitting TRBD1. CDR3 length equals 13 residues. The germline V gene encodes CDR1 MNHEY and CDR2 SVGEGT. Trimming at V came to 5 bases and at J to 7 bases, leaving 2 bases not matched to a gene.